The T cell receptor beta chain under discussion was sequenced for a study of T cells in Graves' hyperthyroidism and ophthalmopathy. Ophthalmopathy patients showed a Clinical Activity Score of at least 3, NOSPECS grade of at least 4 and duration under 3 months. Germline CDR1 is DFQATT and CDR2 is SNEGSKA (reference sequence). Trimming pared 3 bases from V and 2 bases from J, leaving 11 bases between. There are 13 residues in the CDR3. Researchers amplified the TCR beta CDR3 regions from RNA transcripts. First-round RT-PCR targeting the TCR CDR3 was performed with the HTBI primer set. TCRdb processed the multiplex PCR reads anew with MiXCR; each CDR3 protein has one entry. The repertoire holds 600,000 to 700,000 distinct CDR3 sequences, with about 14% as singletons. About this clonotype: Its antigen is currently unknown.

Study results and limitations: Blood also showed most of the thyroid clonotypes that were expanded above 0.001. The model foresaw ophthalmopathy a median around 6.4 months prior to onset.

The chain recombines TRBV20-1 with TRBJ2-7; D is tentatively TRBD1 or TRBD2 (5 bases each). The TCR originated in a woman aged 40 to 50 with Graves' ophthalmopathy. The material sequenced was blood. In nucleotides, the CDR3 is TGCAGTGCTAGTATCGGGACCCCCTACGAGCAGTACTTC. Protein sequence: CSASIGTPYEQYF.